Below, one TCR beta chain is given with its context. With 7 bases removed from V and 9 bases from J, the gap between germline ends came to 12 bases. The CDR3 extends over 11 amino acids. This sample was taken from a study of T cells in Graves' hyperthyroidism and ophthalmopathy. There were TCR beta CDR3 regions amplified from RNA transcripts. Carried out on the TCR CDR3, a first-round RT-PCR used the HTBI primer set. TCRdb reprocessed the multiplex PCR reads via MiXCR and lists one record per CDR3 protein. Among 480,000 or so distinct CDR3 sequences listed, 40% to 55% were seen once. Sequencing used peripheral blood or thyroid tissue (not recorded which). V usage is TRBV12-3 or TRBV12-4 and J usage is TRBJ2-5; perhaps TRBD2 as D (6 bases). The TCR originated in an adult woman with Graves' disease, either hyperthyroidism or ophthalmopathy (not recorded which). The CDR3 region is CASTTTGAQYF. For the CDR3, the DNA is TGTGCCAGCACCACCACGGGGGCCCAGTACTTC.